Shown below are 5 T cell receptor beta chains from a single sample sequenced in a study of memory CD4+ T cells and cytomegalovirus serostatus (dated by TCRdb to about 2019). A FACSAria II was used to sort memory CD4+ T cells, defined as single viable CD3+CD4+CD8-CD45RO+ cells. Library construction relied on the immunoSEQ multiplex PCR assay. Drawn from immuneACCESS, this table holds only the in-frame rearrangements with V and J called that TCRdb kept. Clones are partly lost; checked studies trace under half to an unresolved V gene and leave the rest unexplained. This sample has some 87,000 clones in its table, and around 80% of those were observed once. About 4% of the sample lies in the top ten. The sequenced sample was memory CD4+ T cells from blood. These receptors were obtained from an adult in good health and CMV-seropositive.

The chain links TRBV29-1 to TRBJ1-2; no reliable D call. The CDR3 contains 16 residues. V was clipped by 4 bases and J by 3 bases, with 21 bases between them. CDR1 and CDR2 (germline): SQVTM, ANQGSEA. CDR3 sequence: CSVVFMGAGNDYGYTF. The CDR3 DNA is TGCAGCGTTGTTTTTATGGGCGCGGGGAATGACTATGGCTACACCTTC.

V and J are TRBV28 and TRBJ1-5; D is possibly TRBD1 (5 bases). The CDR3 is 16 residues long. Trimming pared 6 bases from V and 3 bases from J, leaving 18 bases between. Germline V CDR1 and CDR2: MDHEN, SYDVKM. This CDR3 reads CASSFTPGTLNQPQHF. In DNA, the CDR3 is TGTGCCAGCAGCTTTACTCCGGGGACCCTCAATCAGCCCCAGCATTTT.

CDR3 region: CASSPRTRGEQYF. The CDR3 region has the DNA TGTGCCAGCAGCCCCCGGACTAGGGGCGAGCAGTACTTC. V gene TRBV7-2 combines with J gene TRBJ2-7; 7 bases align to TRBD2. CDR3 length equals 13 residues. Germline trimming cut 5 bases from V and 6 bases from J; bases unmatched to any gene: 7. CDR1 and CDR2 from the germline V gene are SGHTA and FQGNSA.

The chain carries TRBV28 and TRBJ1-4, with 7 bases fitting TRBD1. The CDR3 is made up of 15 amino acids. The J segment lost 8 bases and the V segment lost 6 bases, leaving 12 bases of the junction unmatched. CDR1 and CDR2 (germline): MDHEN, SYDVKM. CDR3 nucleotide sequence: TGTGCCAGCAGCCCGCCACAGGGGCGTCAGGAAAAACTGTTTTTT. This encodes CASSPPQGRQEKLFF.

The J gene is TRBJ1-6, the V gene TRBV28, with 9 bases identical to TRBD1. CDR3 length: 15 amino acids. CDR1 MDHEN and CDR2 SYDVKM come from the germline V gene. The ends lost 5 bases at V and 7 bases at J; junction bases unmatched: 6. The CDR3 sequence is CASSPTGQGNSPLHF. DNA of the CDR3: TGTGCCAGCAGTCCCACCGGACAGGGGAATTCACCCCTCCACTTT.